This T cell receptor beta chain originates from a study of cytomegalovirus exposure and HLA in healthy donors. Primers: 60 Vbeta forward and 13 Jbeta reverse. Clones were read by immunoSEQ multiplex PCR, and TCRdb kept only the in-frame ones, dropping some. The table records around 140,000 clones, 61% of them present only once. Germline V gene sequence: CDR1 MNHNS, CDR2 SASEGT. The V end lost 6 bases, the J end lost 2 bases, and 11 bases lay between the germline ends. CDR3 size: 13 residues. V usage is TRBV6-1 and J usage is TRBJ2-7; possibly TRBD1 for D (6 bases). This TCR derives from a male donor in good health and CMV-seronegative. The source material was PBMCs. CDR3 loop: CASRWTAPYEQYF. CDR3 nucleotide sequence: TGTGCCAGCAGATGGACAGCTCCCTACGAGCAGTACTTC.